The 13 T cell receptor beta chains reported below all come from one sample, sequenced in a study of control samples from healthy donors and cancer patients. Assay used: immunoSEQ multiplex PCR; TCRdb lists only in-frame clones, some missing. The repertoire includes 120,000 or so clones, around 89% of them detected once, and around 3.5% sits in the top ten. Sequenced: PBMCs. These receptors were taken from a woman in her fifties or sixties with lung cancer.

The chain links TRBV7-9 to TRBJ1-1; perhaps TRBD1 as D (5 bases). This CDR3 has 13 residues. Deletions cut 5 bases from V and 2 bases from J, with 9 bases between. CDR1 and CDR2 from the germline V gene are SEHNR and FQNEAQ (reference sequence). CDR3 region: CASSAGGNTEAFF. CDR3 DNA sequence: TGTGCCAGCAGCGCCGGGGGTAACACTGAAGCTTTCTTT. The whole variable domain, filled in from reference TRBV7-9 and TRBJ1-1, reads DTGVSQNPRHKITKRGQNVTFRCDPISEHNRLYWYRQTLGQGPEFLTYFQNEAQLEKSRLLSDRFSAERPKGSFSTLEIQRTEQGDSAMYLCASSAGGNTEAFFGQGTRLTVV.

The chain recombines TRBV5-6 with TRBJ1-2; unclear D gene. There are 15 residues in the CDR3. V lost 3 bases to trimming and J lost 4 bases, with 16 bases between them. Germline CDR1 is SGHDT and CDR2 is YYEEEE. The CDR3 DNA sequence: TGTGCCAGCAGCTCCGGCGTCGGCAGGACCTATGGCTACACCTTC. Amino acid sequence: CASSSGVGRTYGYTF. Filled out from reference TRBV5-6 and TRBJ1-2, the complete variable domain reads DAGVTQSPTHLIKTRGQQVTLRCSPKSGHDTVSWYQQALGQGPQFIFQYYEEEERQRGNFPDRFSGHQFPNYSSELNVNALLLGDSALYLCASSSGVGRTYGYTFGSGTRLTVV.

DNA of the CDR3: TGTGCCAGCTCACCAGTCTTAGCGGGACCCGGCAGCTCCTACAATGAGCAGTTCTTC. This gives the protein CASSPVLAGPGSSYNEQFF. The rearrangement joins TRBV18 to TRBJ2-1; 8 positions match TRBD2. CDR1 is KGHSH, CDR2 LQKENI, per germline. V was pared by 2 bases and J by 0 bases, with 12 bases of the junction left unmatched. The CDR3 has 19 amino acids.

The J gene is TRBJ2-5, the V gene TRBV5-1, with TRBD2 matching over 8 bases. The trim removed 4 bases at V and 4 bases at J, leaving 9 bases unmatched. The CDR3 consists of 15 residues. CDR1 and CDR2 from the germline V gene are SGHRS and YFSETQ. CDR3 DNA sequence: TGCGCCAGCAGCCTTGGGGCGGGAGGTCGAGAGACCCAGTACTTC. Translating gives CASSLGAGGRETQYF. Complete variable domain (other parts from reference TRBV5-1 and TRBJ2-5): KAGVTQTPRYLIKTRGQQVTLSCSPISGHRSVSWYQQTPGQGLQFLFEYFSETQRNKGNFPGRFSGRQFSNSRSEMNVSTLELGDSALYLCASSLGAGGRETQYFGPGTRLLVL.

J is TRBJ2-3 and V is TRBV7-2; 7 nucleotides align to TRBD2. V was pared by 5 bases and J by 6 bases, with 14 bases of the junction left unmatched. The CDR3 runs 16 residues. The germline V gene encodes CDR1 SGHTA and CDR2 FQGNSA. CDR3 sequence reads: CASSLTRAGELDTQYF. For the CDR3, the DNA is TGTGCCAGCAGCCTAACGAGGGCGGGGGAACTGGATACGCAGTATTTT.

The chain combines TRBV27 with TRBJ1-3, with D maybe TRBD1 (6 bases). The V gene lost 4 bases and the J gene lost 3 bases, with 13 bases spanning the gap. CDR3 length equals 15 residues. CDR1 is MNHEY, CDR2 SMNVEV, per germline (reference sequence). In DNA form, the CDR3 reads TGTGCCAGCAGTTCCTACAGGGATGGTGGAAACACCATATATTTT. Its translation: CASSSYRDGGNTIYF.

The rearrangement links TRBV7-8 to TRBJ1-5, with D maybe TRBD1 (6 bases). The CDR3 covers 15 residues. Trimming left V 5 bases short and J 5 bases short, with 16 bases between. CDR1 is SGHVS and CDR2 is FQNEAQ in the germline V gene. The CDR3 region has the DNA TGTGCCAGCAGCCCTGGGGGGGGCAGGGATCAGCCCCAGCATTTT. Amino acid sequence: CASSPGGGRDQPQHF.

The chain links TRBV7-3 to TRBJ2-5; 7 nucleotides line up with TRBD2. This CDR3 is 16 amino acids long. Germline V gene data show CDR1 as SGHTA and CDR2 as FQGTGA. Trimming took 2 bases from V and 2 from J; bases not matched to a gene: 8. The DNA of the CDR3 is TGTGCCAGCAGCTTAGGCTCCGCTAGCGGACAAGAGACCCAGTACTTC. Translation: CASSLGSASGQETQYF.

J is TRBJ1-1 and V is TRBV2; D may be TRBD1 (5 bases). In germline, CDR1 is SNHLY, CDR2 FYNNEI. CDR3 length: 13 residues. Trimming took 7 bases from V and 8 from J, leaving 17 bases between them. The CDR3 loop is CASKVSAWGEAFF. Written as DNA, the CDR3 is TGTGCCAGCAAGGTGTCAGCCTGGGGGGAAGCTTTCTTT.

This clone came up once. The chain combines TRBV5-5 with TRBJ2-2, with D tentatively TRBD1 (5 bases). The CDR3 totals 13 residues. V gave up 5 bases and J gave up 4 bases, with 9 bases separating them. CDR1 is SGHKS, CDR2 YYEKEE, per germline (reference sequence). The CDR3 DNA sequence: TGTGCCAGCAGTTTTGGGGCCACCGGGGAGCTGTTTTTT. This codes for CASSFGATGELFF.

J is TRBJ1-4 and V is TRBV19; D might be TRBD1 (6 bases). Germline CDR1 LNHDA, CDR2 SQIVND (reference sequence). V lost 9 bases and J 5 bases, leaving 13 bases between the germline ends. The length of the CDR3 is 13 residues. CDR3 protein: CASRQAVNEKLFF. In DNA form, the CDR3 reads TGTGCCAGCAGACAGGCAGTGAATGAAAAACTGTTTTTT.

The chain has TRBV6-5 and TRBJ1-5; 8 nucleotides agree with TRBD1. CDR1 is MNHEY and CDR2 is SVGAGI in the germline V gene. CDR3 size: 14 residues. V was clipped by 8 bases and J by 13 bases; unmatched bases: 16. Here the CDR3 reads CASLDRDVPKSQHF. The CDR3 region has the DNA TGTGCCAGCTTGGACAGGGACGTTCCTAAATCACAGCATTTT.

Only a few counts were recorded for this clone. The sample carries other DNA sequences with the same CDR3. The chain carries TRBV7-2 and TRBJ1-3, with D unresolved. The germline V and J ends were trimmed by 1 base and 1 base, with 11 bases remaining between them. The germline V gene has CDR1 SGHTA and CDR2 FQGNSA. There are 16 residues in the CDR3. This CDR3 reads CASSLGSRLSGNTIYF. The CDR3 DNA follows: TGTGCCAGCAGCTTAGGATCAAGACTATCTGGAAACACCATATATTTT.